This T cell receptor (beta chain) is from a study of T cell responses to AZD1222 COVID-19 vaccine. Here immunoSEQ multiplex PCR was the method, and the copy in TCRdb shows in-frame clones only, minus some. The table has about 150,000 clones, about nine tenths seen once; the top ten hold approximately 2%. This CDR3 comprises 15 residues. Germline lookup yields CDR1 LNHDA and CDR2 SQIVND (reference sequence). V lost 2 bases and J 1 base, leaving 11 bases between the germline ends. This clone has only one observation. The sequencing used peripheral blood, collected on day 0 of AZD1222 vaccination. The J gene is TRBJ1-1, the V gene TRBV19; D gene ambiguous. The sequence came from an adult in good health. CDR3 nucleotides: TGTGCCAGTAGTATAAAGTGGGCTGGGAACACTGAAGCTTTCTTT. Its translation is CASSIKWAGNTEAFF. The full variable domain, its missing parts supplied by reference TRBV19 and TRBJ1-1, is DGGITQSPKYLFRKEGQNVTLSCEQNLNHDAMYWYRQDPGQGLRLIYYSQIVNDFQKGDIAEGYSVSREKKESFPLTVTSAQKNPTAFYLCASSIKWAGNTEAFFGQGTRLTVV.